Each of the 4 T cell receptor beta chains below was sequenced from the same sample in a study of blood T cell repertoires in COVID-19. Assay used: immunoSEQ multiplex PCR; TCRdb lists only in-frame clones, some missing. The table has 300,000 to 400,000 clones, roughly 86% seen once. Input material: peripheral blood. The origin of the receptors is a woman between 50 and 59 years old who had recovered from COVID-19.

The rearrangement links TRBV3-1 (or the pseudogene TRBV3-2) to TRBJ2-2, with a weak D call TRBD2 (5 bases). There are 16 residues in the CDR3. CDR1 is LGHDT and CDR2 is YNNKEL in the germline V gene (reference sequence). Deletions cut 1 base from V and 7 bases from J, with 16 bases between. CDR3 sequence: CASSQVGSFGGGELFF. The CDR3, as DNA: TGTGCCAGCAGCCAAGTAGGGTCCTTCGGAGGCGGGGAGCTGTTTTTT.

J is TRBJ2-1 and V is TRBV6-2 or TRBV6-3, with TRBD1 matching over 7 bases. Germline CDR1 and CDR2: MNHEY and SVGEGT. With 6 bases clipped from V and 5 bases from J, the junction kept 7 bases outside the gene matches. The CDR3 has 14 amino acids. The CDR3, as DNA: TGTGCCAGCAGCTTGAGTACAGGGGACAATGAGCAGTTCTTC. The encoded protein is CASSLSTGDNEQFF.

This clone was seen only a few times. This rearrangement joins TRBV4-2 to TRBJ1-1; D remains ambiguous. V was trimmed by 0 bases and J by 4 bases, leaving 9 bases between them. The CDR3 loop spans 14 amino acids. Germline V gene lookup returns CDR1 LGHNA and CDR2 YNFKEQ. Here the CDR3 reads CASSQEERVTEAFF. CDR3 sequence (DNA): TGTGCCAGCAGCCAAGAGGAACGGGTCACTGAAGCTTTCTTT.

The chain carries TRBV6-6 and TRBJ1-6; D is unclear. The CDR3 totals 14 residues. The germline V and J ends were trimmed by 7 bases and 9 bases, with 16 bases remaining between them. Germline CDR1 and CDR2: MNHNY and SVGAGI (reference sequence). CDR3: CASNMETVASPLHF. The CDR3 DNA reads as TGTGCCAGCAATATGGAGACGGTGGCTTCACCCCTCCACTTT.